This entry lists 16 T cell receptor beta chains sequenced from one sample in a study of beta chain features in type 1 diabetes. Since all of the isolated RNA was reverse transcribed, expressed TCRB transcripts were what got sequenced. Libraries were prepared by immunoSEQ multiplex PCR; TCRdb keeps only in-frame clonotypes and omits some of them. The sample includes some 150,000 clones, roughly a tenth of them seen just once. Sequencing used central memory CD4+ T cells from blood. The receptor set was obtained from a man aged 18-30 years in good health.

This clone was observed a handful of times. The chain joins TRBV28 to TRBJ1-4; no clear D. The ends were cut back, 6 bases at V and 5 bases at J, with 4 bases in the middle. Germline V lookup: CDR1 MDHEN, CDR2 SYDVKM. The CDR3 totals 11 residues. Here the CDR3 DNA reads TGTGCCAGCAGGGAGAATGAAAAACTGTTTTTT. It encodes CASRENEKLFF.

The chain joins TRBV18 to TRBJ1-2; D unclear. The CDR3 is made up of 12 amino acids. Trimming stripped 6 bases from V and 0 bases from J, with 5 bases between. Germline-derived CDR1 and CDR2 are KGHSH and LQKENI. The CDR3 protein is CASSGANYGYTF. The CDR3 DNA follows: TGTGCCAGCTCGGGAGCTAACTATGGCTACACCTTC.

The chain uses TRBV5-1 and TRBJ2-5; 8 bases are a match to TRBD1. The end of the DNA is better explained by TRBJ2-7, so the J call may be wrong. The CDR3 is 18 amino acids. Per germline, CDR1 SGHRS and CDR2 YFSETQ. CDR3 sequence (DNA): TGCGCCAGCAGCTCCGTAGCGTTCTCCGGGACAGGCACCTACGAGCAGTACTTC. Encoded protein: CASSSVAFSGTGTYEQYF.

This clone showed up just a few times. The chain joins TRBV27 to TRBJ1-4; TRBD1 agrees at 8 bases. CDR3 length: 15 residues. V lost 5 bases to trimming and J lost 8 bases; unmatched junction nucleotides: 10. CDR1 and CDR2 from the germline V gene are MNHEY and SMNVEV (reference sequence). CDR3 residues: CASSDPRGLGEKLFF. In nucleotides, the CDR3 is TGTGCCAGCAGTGACCCCAGGGGGCTTGGAGAAAAACTGTTTTTT.

This clone was observed a handful of times. The chain couples TRBV11-3 to TRBJ2-3; 10 bases are shared with TRBD1. V shed 3 bases, J shed 4 bases, and the junction held 1 base outside the gene matches. Germline-derived CDR1 and CDR2 are SGHNT and YENEEA. CDR3 size: 14 residues. Written as DNA, the CDR3 is TGTGCCAGCAGCTTCGGACAGGGGGCAGATACGCAGTATTTT. Translating gives CASSFGQGADTQYF.

Here the CDR3 DNA reads TGTGCCAGCAGCTCAGGGGGCTACGAGCAGTACTTC. Its translation is CASSSGGYEQYF. This rearrangement joins TRBV9 to TRBJ2-7, with 7 bases lining up with TRBD1. J was trimmed by 3 bases and V by 4 bases; bases with no gene match: 1. This CDR3 is 12 amino acids long. Germline V gene sequence: CDR1 SGDLS, CDR2 YYNGEE.

The chain couples TRBV9 to TRBJ2-1; no definite D call. In germline, CDR1 is SGDLS, CDR2 YYNGEE. Trimming left V 3 bases short and J 2 bases short, with 3 bases between. This CDR3 spans 12 amino acids. CDR3 protein: CASSAPYNEQFF. The CDR3 region has the DNA TGTGCCAGCAGCGCTCCCTACAATGAGCAGTTCTTC. Variable domain in full (rest from reference TRBV9 and TRBJ2-1): DSGVTQTPKHLITATGQRVTLRCSPRSGDLSVYWYQQSLDQGLQFLIQYYNGEERAKGNILERFSAQQFPDLHSELNLSSLELGDSALYFCASSAPYNEQFFGPGTRLTVL.

This clone was observed a few times. The rearrangement joins TRBV5-8 to TRBJ2-7; D gene ambiguous. The V end lost 4 bases, the J end lost 2 bases, and 10 bases lay between the germline ends. Germline CDR1 is SGHTS and CDR2 is YDEGEE. The CDR3 is 13 residues long. The CDR3 here is CASSASVPYEQYF. The CDR3 DNA reads TGTGCCAGCAGCGCGTCCGTACCCTACGAGCAGTACTTC.

This clone appeared a few times. This chain uses TRBV7-3 with TRBJ2-3; D is possibly TRBD2 (6 bases). Trimming took off 4 bases at V and 4 bases at J, with 12 bases between the two ends. The germline gives CDR1 SGHTA, CDR2 FQGTGA. The length of the CDR3 is 14 residues. This CDR3 is CASSSGLVPDTQYF. The CDR3 DNA is TGTGCCAGCAGCTCGGGACTTGTCCCAGATACGCAGTATTTT.

In this sample, this clone turned up a few times. The CDR3, as DNA: TGTGCCAGCAGCTCGGACAGGGACACAGATACGCAGTATTTT. Its translation is CASSSDRDTDTQYF. The chain recombines TRBV7-7 with TRBJ2-3; TRBD1 aligns across 8 bases. The junction had 2 bases not matched to a gene; V was cut back by 4 bases and J by 2 bases. Per germline, CDR1 SSHAT and CDR2 FNYEAQ (reference sequence). The CDR3 is 14 residues long. Full variable domain (remainder filled in from reference TRBV7-7 and TRBJ2-3): GAGVSQSPRYKVTKRGQDVTLRCDPISSHATLYWYQQALGQGPEFLTYFNYEAQPDKSGLPSDRFSAERPEGSISTLTIQRTEQRDSAMYRCASSSDRDTDTQYFGPGTRLTVL.

The table lists this clone with a few counts. The chain couples TRBV2 to TRBJ1-5; D is uncertain. Trimming cost V 1 base and J 2 bases, with 9 bases left between them. In germline, CDR1 is SNHLY, CDR2 FYNNEI. CDR3 length equals 15 residues. The CDR3 sequence: CASSEGRSGNQPQHF. CDR3 bases: TGTGCCAGCAGTGAAGGGAGGAGCGGCAATCAGCCCCAGCATTTT.

This clone appeared a few times. The rearrangement uses TRBV7-9 and TRBJ1-2; tentatively, D is TRBD1 (5 bases). Trimming left V 5 bases short and J 3 bases short, with 13 bases between. There are 14 residues in the CDR3. The germline V gene has CDR1 SEHNR and CDR2 FQNEAQ (reference sequence). The CDR3 loop reads CASSPVGGHYGYTF. As DNA, the CDR3 is TGTGCCAGCAGCCCAGTGGGGGGTCACTATGGCTACACCTTC.

The J gene is TRBJ2-1, the V gene TRBV5-3; D is perhaps TRBD1 (5 bases). TRBV5-3 is labeled an ORF, and its function is uncertain. V lost 1 base to trimming and J lost 2 bases, with 13 bases between them. The CDR3 contains 16 residues. DNA for the CDR3: TGTGCCAGAAGCTTGTATTCGGACAAGCCCTACAATGAGCAGTTCTTC. The encoded protein is CARSLYSDKPYNEQFF.

This clone was observed a few times. The chain's CDR3 is CASSLQGGANYGYTF. In DNA form, the CDR3 reads TGCGCCAGCAGCTTGCAGGGGGGAGCTAACTATGGCTACACCTTC. The V gene is TRBV5-1, the J gene TRBJ1-2; 7 bases line up with TRBD1. The CDR3 length is 15 residues. After removal of 1 base from V and 0 bases from J, the junction contained 3 bases not matched to a gene. Germline V lookup: CDR1 SGHRS, CDR2 YFSETQ.

CDR3 protein: CASTRTGGNEQFF. The CDR3 nucleotides are TGTGCCAGCACCCGGACAGGGGGGAATGAGCAGTTCTTC. The chain uses TRBV6-1 and TRBJ2-1, with 10 bases matching TRBD1. The CDR3 is made up of 13 amino acids. V lost 7 bases and J lost 7; bases outside the gene matches: 4. Germline loops: CDR1 MNHNS, CDR2 SASEGT.

The chain carries TRBV4-1 and TRBJ1-4, with 9 bases fitting TRBD1. Germline lookup yields CDR1 MGHRA and CDR2 YSYEKL. With 1 base clipped from V and 8 bases from J, the junction kept 2 bases outside the gene matches. This CDR3 spans 14 amino acids. The CDR3 loop reads CASSQGTGEEKLFF. For the CDR3, the DNA is TGCGCCAGCAGCCAAGGGACAGGGGAAGAAAAACTGTTTTTT.